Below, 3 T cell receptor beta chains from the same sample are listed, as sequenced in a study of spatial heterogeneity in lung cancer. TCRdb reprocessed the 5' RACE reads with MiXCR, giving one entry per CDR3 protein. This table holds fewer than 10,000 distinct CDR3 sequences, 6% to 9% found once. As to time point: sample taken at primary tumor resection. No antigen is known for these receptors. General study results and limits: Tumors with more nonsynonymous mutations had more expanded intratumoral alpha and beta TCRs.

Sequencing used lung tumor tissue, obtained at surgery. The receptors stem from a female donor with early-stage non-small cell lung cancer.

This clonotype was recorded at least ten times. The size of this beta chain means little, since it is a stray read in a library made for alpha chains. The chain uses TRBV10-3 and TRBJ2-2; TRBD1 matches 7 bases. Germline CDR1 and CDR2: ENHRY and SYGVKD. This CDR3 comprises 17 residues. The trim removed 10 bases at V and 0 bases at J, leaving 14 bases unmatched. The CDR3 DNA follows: TGTGCCACACGAATGCGGTCGGGGACAGCGAACACCGGGGAGCTGTTTTTT. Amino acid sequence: CATRMRSGTANTGELFF.

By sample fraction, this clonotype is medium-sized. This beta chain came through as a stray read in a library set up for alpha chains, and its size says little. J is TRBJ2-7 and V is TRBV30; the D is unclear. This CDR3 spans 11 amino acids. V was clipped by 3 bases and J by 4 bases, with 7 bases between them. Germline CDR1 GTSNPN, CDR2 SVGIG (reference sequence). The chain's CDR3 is CAWRDGYEQYF. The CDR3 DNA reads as TGTGCCTGGAGGGACGGTTACGAGCAGTACTTC. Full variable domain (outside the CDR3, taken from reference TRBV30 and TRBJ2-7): SQTIHQWPATLVQPVGSPLSLECTVEGTSNPNLYWYRQAAGRGLQLLFYSVGIGQISSEVPQNLSASRPQDRQFILSSKKLLLSDSGFYLCAWRDGYEQYFGPGTRLTVT.

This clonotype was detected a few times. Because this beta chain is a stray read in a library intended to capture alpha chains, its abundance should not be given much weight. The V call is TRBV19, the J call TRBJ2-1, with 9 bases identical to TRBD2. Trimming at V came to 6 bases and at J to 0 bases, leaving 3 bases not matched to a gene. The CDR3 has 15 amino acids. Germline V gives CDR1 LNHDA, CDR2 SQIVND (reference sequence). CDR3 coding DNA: TGTGCCAGTAGGAAGACTAGCGGCTCCTACAATGAGCAGTTCTTC. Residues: CASRKTSGSYNEQFF.